This is a list of T cell receptor beta chains from one sample in a study of early T cells in non-severe SARS-CoV-2 infection. TCRdb processed the 5' RACE reads anew with MiXCR; each CDR3 protein has one entry. There are approximately 120,000 distinct CDR3 sequences in the sample; 15% occur only once, and less than 25% lies in the top ten. Sequenced sample: whole blood. All receptors come from an adult who was a healthcare worker with PCR-confirmed SARS-CoV-2 infection or an uninfected control (not recorded which). Each CDR3 is given with its conserved first and last residue. Fields, in order: V gene, J gene, clone size, D gene, CDR3 DNA, CDR3 protein. A D gene is named only where the DNA matches it firmly. A clone size is listed for some rows: how often the clone was seen (once, few, many), or a class if it is expanded.

TRBV6-1	TRBJ1-5	few	-	TGTGCCAGCGTAAAGGAAAATTATCAGCCCCAGCATTTT	CASVKENYQPQHF
TRBV18	TRBJ1-3	-	-	TGTGCCAGCTCACCACCCGGGGGCGGAAACACCATATATTTT	CASSPPGGGNTIYF
TRBV12-3/TRBV12-4	TRBJ1-5	many	-	TGTGCCAGCAGCCACGAATATAGCAATCAGCCCCAGCATTTT	CASSHEYSNQPQHF
TRBV12-3/TRBV12-4	TRBJ2-2	many	-	TGTGCCAGCAGTTTGACAGCGAACACCGGGGAGCTGTTTTTT	CASSLTANTGELFF
TRBV5-1	TRBJ1-6	-	TRBD1	TGCGCCAGCAGCTTGGTGGACAGGGGCGTTAGCAGCAATTCACCCCTCCACTTT	CASSLVDRGVSSNSPLHF
TRBV29-1	TRBJ2-1	-	TRBD2	TGCAGCGTCCGAGGAGCGGGAGAGCAGTTCTTC	CSVRGAGEQFF
TRBV10-3	TRBJ2-7	few	TRBD2	TGTGCCATCGCCGGGACTAGTATTTACGAGCAGTACTTC	CAIAGTSIYEQYF
TRBV5-4	TRBJ1-1	-	-	TGTGCCAGCAGCTTGAGGGCCGGAAGGATGAACACTGAAGCTTTCTTT	CASSLRAGRMNTEAFF
TRBV7-2	TRBJ2-1	-	-	TGTGCCAGCAGCCCCCCGAACTCCTACAATGAGCAGTTCTTC	CASSPPNSYNEQFF
TRBV29-1	TRBJ2-1	few	-	TGCAGCGTTGAAGATCGGCGCGGGGGCGGCGAGCAGTTCTTC	CSVEDRRGGGEQFF
TRBV18	TRBJ2-1	-	-	TGTGCCAGCTCTTACTTGACTACGGTTTCCTACAATGAGCAGTTCTTC	CASSYLTTVSYNEQFF
TRBV6-5	TRBJ2-2	few	-	TGTGCCAGCACAAACCTCCTAGCGAAGGTCTCCGGGGAGCTGTTTTTT	CASTNLLAKVSGELFF
TRBV6-1	TRBJ1-1	-	TRBD1	TGTGCCAGCAGCGCGACAGGGACCTACACTGAAGCTTTCTTT	CASSATGTYTEAFF
TRBV5-1	TRBJ1-2	many	-	TGCGCCAGCAGCTTGATCGGCAGGGGAGATGGCTACACCTTC	CASSLIGRGDGYTF
TRBV5-4	TRBJ2-3	few	-	TGTGCCAGCAGCTTGGAACGGCGGGATACGCAGTATTTT	CASSLERRDTQYF
TRBV9	TRBJ2-1	few	-	TGTGCCAGCAGCGTAGCCGGACGGAACAATGAGCAGTTCTTC	CASSVAGRNNEQFF
TRBV3-1	TRBJ2-2	few	TRBD2	TGTGCCAGCAGCCAACCCTTAGCGGGGACCGGGGAGCTGTTTTTT	CASSQPLAGTGELFF
TRBV9	TRBJ2-3	once	-	TGTGCCAGCAGCGTACAAGGTCCAAGCACAGATACGCAGTATTTT	CASSVQGPSTDTQYF
TRBV15	TRBJ2-3	few	-	TGTGCCACCAGCAGGCCCAAGGCAGATACGCAGTATTTT	CATSRPKADTQYF
TRBV6-2/TRBV6-3	TRBJ1-1	few	-	TGTGCCAGCAGTCTCTCAGGGGTCACTGAAGCTTTCTTT	CASSLSGVTEAFF
TRBV12-5	TRBJ1-2	-	-	TGTGCTAGTGGCCGGGACGGCAACTATGGCTACACCTTC	CASGRDGNYGYTF
TRBV5-1	TRBJ1-2	many	-	TGTGCCAGTAGTTTGGGCTATGGCTACACCTTC	CASSLGYGYTF
TRBV10-2	TRBJ2-5	-	-	TGCGCCAGCAGTGAGTCCCCCAGGGGAGAGACCCAGTACTTC	CASSESPRGETQYF
TRBV28	TRBJ2-1	few	TRBD2	TGTGCCAGCAGATTAGCGGGGGGCTCTTATAAGGAGCAGTTCTTC	CASRLAGGSYKEQFF
TRBV5-1	TRBJ2-7	many	TRBD2	TGCGCCAGCAGCCCGGTGACTAGCGGAAGCTCCTACGAGCAGTACTTC	CASSPVTSGSSYEQYF
TRBV27	TRBJ2-7	few	TRBD1	TGTGCCAGCAGTTTAAAACAGGGGGCCTACGAGCAGTACTTC	CASSLKQGAYEQYF
TRBV14	TRBJ1-1	few	-	TGTGCCAGCAGCCCCCTCTCGAGGGCACAGAACACTGAAGCTTTCTTT	CASSPLSRAQNTEAFF
TRBV6-6	TRBJ2-3	-	-	TGTGCCAGCAGTTACTACGGCGGAGGGAGGGATACGCAGTATTTT	CASSYYGGGRDTQYF
TRBV15	TRBJ2-1	once	-	TGTGCCACCAGGGAGGGTCCCAATGAGCAGTTCTTC	CATREGPNEQFF
TRBV6-5	TRBJ2-5	-	-	TGTGCCAGCAGTTCGGGACGGAGGGGAGAGACCCAGTACTTC	CASSSGRRGETQYF
TRBV7-8	TRBJ1-3	-	-	TGTGCCAGCAGCTTTCGGGCACGCTGGGACACCATATATTTT	CASSFRARWDTIYF